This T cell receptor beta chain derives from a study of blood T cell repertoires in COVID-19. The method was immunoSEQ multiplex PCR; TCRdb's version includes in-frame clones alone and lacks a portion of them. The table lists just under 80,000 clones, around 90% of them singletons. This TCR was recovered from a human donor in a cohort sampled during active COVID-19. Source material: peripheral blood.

The CDR3 is CASSIYGTSGYNEQFF. The CDR3 coding sequence is TGTGCCAGCAGCATTTACGGGACTAGCGGCTACAATGAGCAGTTCTTC. V and J are TRBV7-3 and TRBJ2-1; 11 bases map to TRBD2. The CDR3 covers 16 residues. Germline lookup yields CDR1 SGHTA and CDR2 FQGTGA. The ends lost 5 bases at V and 3 bases at J; junction bases unmatched: 6.